This TCR beta chain was recovered during a study of cytomegalovirus exposure and HLA in healthy donors. Use of 60 Vbeta and 13 Jbeta primers characterized the PCR. The assay was immunoSEQ multiplex PCR, and TCRdb's table has in-frame clones only and misses some. Among 100,000 to 150,000 clones, around four fifths were seen once, and the ten largest hold around 9.9%. CDR1 MGHDK and CDR2 SYGVNS come from the germline V gene. V lost 4 bases, J lost 8 bases, and 11 bases lay in between. The CDR3 runs 13 residues. General study points: The study listed 164 cytomegalovirus-associated TCR beta chains.

As regards this clone: The target antigen is unknown.

This clonotype was obtained from a man aged 30 to 39 in good health and CMV-seropositive. The rearrangement uses TRBV25-1 and TRBJ1-4; no clear D. The sequenced sample consisted of PBMCs. The chain's CDR3 is CASSGMEGEKLFF. CDR3 nucleotide sequence: TGTGCCAGCAGTGGGATGGAGGGAGAAAAACTGTTTTTT.